This TCR beta chain was captured in a study of T cell responses to AZD1222 COVID-19 vaccine. Whole-study findings and limits: White British ancestry dominated among donors, who included more females, and clonal diversity was possibly underestimated. The study reported that nearly half of spike-specific TCRs target unmutated variant regions. Sampling captured repertoires only after the peak T cell response.

J was trimmed by 8 bases and V by 2 bases; bases with no gene match: 8. Germline V gives CDR1 MNHGY, CDR2 SAAAGT. CDR3 length equals 16 residues. About this clone: Its target is unknown.

Second doses at about 4 or about 12 weeks were pooled. Assay: immunoSEQ multiplex PCR; the TCRdb copy retains only in-frame clones and omits some. The sample includes 100,000 or so clones, about 90% seen only once; the top ten take 2.5%. The sample in question was peripheral blood, obtained 28 days after the second AZD1222 dose. This clonotype originated in an adult who received the AZD1222 COVID-19 vaccine. The chain has TRBV6-8 and TRBJ1-4; TRBD1 agrees at 10 bases. CDR3 sequence reads: CASSYPRQGAGEKLFF. CDR3 DNA sequence: TGTGCCAGCAGTTACCCTAGACAGGGGGCAGGCGAAAAACTGTTTTTT.